The 27 T cell receptor beta chains reported below all come from one sample, sequenced in a study of shared clonotypes between healthy human individuals. Assay used: immunoSEQ multiplex PCR; TCRdb lists only in-frame clones, some missing. Of 600,000 to 750,000 clones in the sample, approximately 77% were seen once. The sample taken for sequencing was memory CD4+ T cells sorted from blood. The subset here: CD45RA-negative fraction. These receptor sequences come from a woman aged 25 to 45 in good health.

The chain recombines TRBV28 with TRBJ1-1; D unresolved. V was trimmed by 5 bases and J by 6 bases, leaving 7 bases between them. The CDR3 extends over 11 amino acids. Looked up from germline, CDR1 is MDHEN and CDR2 is SYDVKM. The CDR3 nucleotides read TGTGCCAGCAGTAGCGTCCCTGAAGCTTTCTTT. Translated: CASSSVPEAFF.

Comments on this clone: Other nucleotide sequences in the sample specify the same CDR3. V usage is TRBV5-1 and J usage is TRBJ2-1, with TRBD2 as a possible D gene (5 bases). This CDR3 region has 15 residues. Germline CDR1 SGHRS, CDR2 YFSETQ. Between the trimmed V and J ends, which lost 0 bases and 0 bases, there was a span of 7 bases. This CDR3 reads CASSLDSVSYNEQFF. As DNA, the CDR3 is TGCGCCAGCAGCTTGGATAGCGTCTCCTACAATGAGCAGTTCTTC. Full variable domain (rest looked up from reference TRBV5-1 and TRBJ2-1): KAGVTQTPRYLIKTRGQQVTLSCSPISGHRSVSWYQQTPGQGLQFLFEYFSETQRNKGNFPGRFSGRQFSNSRSEMNVSTLELGDSALYLCASSLDSVSYNEQFFGPGTRLTVL.

The chain is built from TRBV6-1 and TRBJ2-3; the match to TRBD2 covers 7 bases. The CDR3 covers 13 residues. Germline CDR1 reads MNHNS; CDR2 reads SASEGT. The V segment lost 8 bases and the J segment 1 base; nucleotides outside the gene matches: 3. In nucleotides, the CDR3 is TGTGCCAGCCTAGCGGTTGGCACAGATACGCAGTATTTT. Amino acids: CASLAVGTDTQYF.

Concerning this clone itself: The sample has other DNA sequences that encode this CDR3 too. The rearrangement uses TRBV5-1 and TRBJ2-2; D perhaps matches TRBD1 (5 bases). The CDR3 is made up of 16 amino acids. Germline V CDR1 and CDR2: SGHRS, YFSETQ. With 0 bases removed from V and 1 base from J, the gap between germline ends came to 10 bases. The CDR3 reads CASSLESGQNTGELFF. The CDR3 region has the DNA TGCGCCAGCAGCTTGGAATCCGGACAGAACACCGGGGAGCTGTTTTTT.

The V and J genes are TRBV7-8 and TRBJ1-5; a possible D gene is TRBD1 (5 bases). The germline gives CDR1 SGHVS, CDR2 FQNEAQ. The CDR3 contains 14 residues. Trimming left V 3 bases short and J 6 bases short, with 12 bases between. The CDR3 nucleotides are TGTGCCAGCAGCTTTCAAGGGGAGGTTCAGCCCCAGCATTTT. Protein: CASSFQGEVQPQHF.

This chain connects TRBV2 to TRBJ2-3; the match to TRBD2 covers 7 bases. The CDR3 has 19 amino acids. The V gene end was trimmed by 1 base and the J gene end by 0 bases; junction bases not matched to a gene: 13. Germline values: CDR1 SNHLY, CDR2 FYNNEI. Here the CDR3 DNA reads TGTGCCAGCAGTGAAGTGTCACTAGCGCCAACCCCAAGCACAGATACGCAGTATTTT. It is translated as CASSEVSLAPTPSTDTQYF. The full variable domain, with the rest looked up from reference TRBV2 and TRBJ2-3, is EPEVTQTPSHQVTQMGQEVILRCVPISNHLYFYWYRQILGQKVEFLVSFYNNEISEKSEIFDDQFSVERPDGSNFTLKIRSTKLEDSAMYFCASSEVSLAPTPSTDTQYFGPGTRLTVL.

Details on this clone: Other DNA sequences in this sample translate to the same CDR3. This rearrangement joins TRBV18 to TRBJ2-5; D is unclear. Per the germline V gene, CDR1 is KGHSH and CDR2 is LQKENI. This CDR3 spans 13 amino acids. V was pared by 3 bases and J by 4 bases, with 9 bases between. CDR3 sequence reads: CASSPGFGETQYF. The DNA of the CDR3 is TGTGCCAGCTCACCGGGTTTTGGAGAGACCCAGTACTTC.

This clone was counted a single time. J is TRBJ2-3 and V is TRBV30; 8 bases are shared with TRBD2. There are 14 residues in the CDR3. CDR1 and CDR2 from the germline V gene are GTSNPN and SVGIG (reference sequence). The V gene end was trimmed by 2 bases and the J gene end by 0 bases; junction bases not matched to a gene: 1. The DNA of the CDR3 is TGTGCCTGGAGTAGCGGGAGTAGCACAGATACGCAGTATTTT. It specifies CAWSSGSSTDTQYF.

V gene TRBV6-1 combines with J gene TRBJ2-3; 8 positions agree with TRBD1. Trimming removed 1 base from V and 1 base from J; junction bases left unmatched: 7. Germline values: CDR1 MNHNS, CDR2 SASEGT. This CDR3 comprises 17 residues. CDR3 protein: CASSEGQGLRGTDTQYF. The CDR3 DNA is TGTGCCAGCAGTGAAGGACAGGGGTTACGCGGCACAGATACGCAGTATTTT.

J is TRBJ1-5 and V is TRBV14; the D gene is possibly TRBD1 (5 bases). V gave up 1 base and J gave up 7 bases, with 5 bases separating them. CDR3 size: 12 residues. CDR1 SGHDN and CDR2 FVKESK come from the germline V gene. CDR3 residues: CASSQGGQPQHF. CDR3 nucleotide sequence: TGTGCCAGCAGCCAAGGGGGGCAGCCCCAGCATTTT.

The gene calls are TRBV9 and TRBJ2-3; 7 positions agree with TRBD1. The trim removed 2 bases at V and 0 bases at J, leaving 3 bases unmatched. From germline, CDR1 is SGDLS and CDR2 YYNGEE. This CDR3 is built from 15 residues. Written as DNA, the CDR3 is TGTGCCAGCAGCGTCCGCAGGGGGAGCACAGATACGCAGTATTTT. It encodes CASSVRRGSTDTQYF. Looking up the rest from reference TRBV9 and TRBJ2-3 gives the full variable domain: DSGVTQTPKHLITATGQRVTLRCSPRSGDLSVYWYQQSLDQGLQFLIQYYNGEERAKGNILERFSAQQFPDLHSELNLSSLELGDSALYFCASSVRRGSTDTQYFGPGTRLTVL.

The gene calls are TRBV27 and TRBJ2-7; 7 nucleotides agree with TRBD2. V dropped 5 bases and J dropped 2; count of bases not matched to a gene: 12. Germline V gene lookup returns CDR1 MNHEY and CDR2 SMNVEV (reference sequence). This CDR3 has 16 residues. CDR3 coding DNA: TGTGCCAGCAGTCCCCGTAGAACGGCGGGAGCCTACGAGCAGTACTTC. It yields the protein CASSPRRTAGAYEQYF.

The chain links TRBV7-9 to TRBJ2-5, with D tentatively TRBD1 (5 bases). Trimming took 4 bases from V and 5 from J, leaving 17 bases between them. Germline V gives CDR1 SEHNR, CDR2 FQNEAQ (reference sequence). The CDR3 is 15 amino acids. This CDR3 is CASSSDTLTRETQYF. The CDR3 bases are TGTGCCAGCAGCTCGGACACCTTAACGAGGGAGACCCAGTACTTC.

Turning to this clone: The same CDR3 can be traced to other DNA sequences in this sample. The rearrangement joins TRBV7-2 to TRBJ2-1; D might be TRBD1 or TRBD2, each matching 5 bases. Germline CDR1 reads SGHTA; CDR2 reads FQGNSA. V lost 3 bases and J 7 bases, leaving 7 bases between the germline ends. CDR3 length: 12 amino acids. CDR3 region: CASSLRGNEQFF. The CDR3 DNA is TGTGCCAGCAGCTTGAGGGGAAATGAGCAGTTCTTC. The full variable domain, rest sourced from reference TRBV7-2 and TRBJ2-1, is GAGVSQSPSNKVTEKGKDVELRCDPISGHTALYWYRQSLGQGLEFLIYFQGNSAPDKSGLPSDRFSAERTGGSVSTLTIQRTQQEDSAVYLCASSLRGNEQFFGPGTRLTVL.

This clone came up a few times. The chain joins TRBV28 to TRBJ2-4, with D possibly called TRBD1 or TRBD2 (5 bases each). This CDR3 has 15 residues. V shed 7 bases and J shed 7 bases, with 20 bases lying between them. Germline lookup yields CDR1 MDHEN and CDR2 SYDVKM. The CDR3, as DNA: TGTGCCAGCACCCCCGGGGCACCCAAGGCGAACATTCAGTACTTC. Amino acid sequence: CASTPGAPKANIQYF.

This chain connects TRBV6-7 to TRBJ2-1, with a tentative D call TRBD2 (7 bases). TRBV6-7 is marked as an open reading frame, function uncertain. The CDR3 contains 16 residues. V was clipped by 0 bases and J by 9 bases, with 18 bases between them. This chain's CDR3 is CASSYSERDKIGEQFF. CDR3 DNA: TGTGCCAGCAGTTACTCGGAGCGGGACAAGATTGGTGAGCAGTTCTTC.

The chain carries TRBV27 and TRBJ1-1, with D perhaps matching TRBD1 (5 bases). Trimming removed 6 bases from V and 2 bases from J, with 34 bases in between. In germline, CDR1 is MNHEY, CDR2 SMNVEV (reference sequence). The length of the CDR3 is 21 residues. CDR3 sequence: CASSPGFSDSLRWTTNTEAFF. CDR3 sequence (DNA): TGTGCCAGCAGCCCCGGCTTTTCTGATTCCCTCCGGTGGACAACAAACACTGAAGCTTTCTTT.

This clone appeared a few times. Here the CDR3 reads CAISGQGRLETQYF. CDR3 nucleotide sequence: TGTGCCATCAGTGGCCAGGGGAGGTTGGAGACCCAGTACTTC. This chain connects TRBV10-3 to TRBJ2-5; tentatively, D is TRBD1 or TRBD2 (6 bases each). The CDR3 runs to 14 residues. V lost 4 bases to trimming and J lost 5 bases, with 14 bases between them. In germline, CDR1 is ENHRY, CDR2 SYGVKD.

This rearrangement joins TRBV4-2 to TRBJ1-2, with D possibly matching TRBD1 (6 bases). Germline assignment: CDR1 LGHNA and CDR2 YNFKEQ. Trimming stripped 8 bases from V and 8 bases from J, with 18 bases between. This CDR3 has 13 residues. The CDR3 bases are TGTGCCAGCCATACAGCAGGGGCGGACGGCTACACCTTC. This codes for CASHTAGADGYTF.

The J gene is TRBJ2-5, the V gene TRBV11-1; D ambiguous. The germline V gene encodes CDR1 SGHAT and CDR2 FQDESV (reference sequence). CDR3 length: 14 amino acids. V dropped 0 bases and J dropped 3 bases, with 8 bases sitting between them. The CDR3 is CASSLAGSKETQYF. The CDR3 DNA reads as TGTGCCAGCAGCTTAGCTGGCAGTAAAGAGACCCAGTACTTC.

The count of this clone is one. The chain links TRBV2 to TRBJ2-1, with D possibly matching TRBD2 (6 bases). CDR3 size: 15 residues. Trimming stripped 11 bases from V and 4 bases from J, with 21 bases between. The V gene's germline CDR1 is SNHLY and CDR2 FYNNEI. In nucleotides, the CDR3 is TGTGCCGTCCCGGCGGAGGGGAGCTCTTACAATGAGCAGTTCTTC. It is translated as CAVPAEGSSYNEQFF.

CDR3 in DNA: TGTGCCAGTAGTGTAGGGACTAGCGGGAGGACGGGAGAGCAGTACTTC. Its translation is CASSVGTSGRTGEQYF. The rearrangement links TRBV19 to TRBJ2-7; 15 positions match TRBD2. The CDR3 loop spans 16 amino acids. CDR1 and CDR2 from the germline V gene are LNHDA and SQIVND (reference sequence). With V trimmed by 5 bases and J by 7 bases, 9 bases remained unmatched.

This clone was counted many times. This chain connects TRBV6-4 to TRBJ2-1, with TRBD2 matching 7 bases. Trimming took 5 bases from V and 4 from J; bases not matched to a gene: 8. The CDR3 loop spans 15 amino acids. Germline lookup yields CDR1 MRHNA and CDR2 SNTAGT. CDR3 loop: CASSLGRAEYNEQFF. CDR3 coding DNA: TGTGCCAGCAGTCTGGGGAGGGCCGAGTACAATGAGCAGTTCTTC.

The chain joins TRBV28 to TRBJ2-5, with 9 bases fitting TRBD2. The better agreement between TRBJ2-7 and the DNA end casts doubt on the J call. This CDR3 region has 14 residues. CDR1 MDHEN and CDR2 SYDVKM come from the germline V gene. CDR3 sequence (DNA): TGTGCCAGCAGTCCTAGCGGGATCCTCTACGAGCAGTACTTC. It translates to CASSPSGILYEQYF.

This chain joins TRBV29-1 and TRBJ2-5; TRBD1 matches at 9 bases. CDR1 is SQVTM, CDR2 ANQGSEA, per germline. The trim removed 7 bases at V and 4 bases at J, leaving 13 bases unmatched. CDR3 length equals 15 residues. CDR3 region: CSGREQGALRETQYF. CDR3 in DNA: TGCAGCGGGCGGGAACAGGGGGCTCTCCGAGAGACCCAGTACTTC.

Comment on this clone: Other DNA variants within this sample encode the same CDR3. The chain uses TRBV2 and TRBJ2-2; no definite D call. The V and J ends lost 6 bases and 6 bases respectively, with 11 bases between them. CDR3 length: 13 residues. Per germline, CDR1 SNHLY and CDR2 FYNNEI. The CDR3 is CASSGTWAGELFF. CDR3 coding DNA: TGTGCCAGCAGCGGAACCTGGGCCGGGGAGCTGTTTTTT.

The rearrangement uses TRBV28 and TRBJ1-1; TRBD1 is a possible D gene (6 bases). The CDR3 runs 14 residues. From germline, CDR1 is MDHEN and CDR2 SYDVKM. The V gene lost 7 bases and the J gene lost 2 bases, with 14 bases spanning the gap. The CDR3 loop reads CASKKHGTNTEAFF. Here the CDR3 DNA reads TGTGCCAGCAAAAAACACGGGACAAACACTGAAGCTTTCTTT.